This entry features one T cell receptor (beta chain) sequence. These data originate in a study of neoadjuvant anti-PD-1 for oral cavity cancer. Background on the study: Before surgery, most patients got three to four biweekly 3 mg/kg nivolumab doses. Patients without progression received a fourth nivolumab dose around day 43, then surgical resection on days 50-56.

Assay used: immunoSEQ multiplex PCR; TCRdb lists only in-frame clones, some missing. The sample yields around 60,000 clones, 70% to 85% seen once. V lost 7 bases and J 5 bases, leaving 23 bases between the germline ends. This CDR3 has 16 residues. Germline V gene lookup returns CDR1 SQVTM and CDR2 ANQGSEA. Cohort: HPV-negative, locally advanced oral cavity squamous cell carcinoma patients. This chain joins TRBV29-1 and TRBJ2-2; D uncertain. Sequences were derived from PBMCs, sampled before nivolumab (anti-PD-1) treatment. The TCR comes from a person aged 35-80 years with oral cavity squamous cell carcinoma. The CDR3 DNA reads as TGCAGCGGGGTTTCGAGGCGCGGATCGGCTACCGGGGAGCTGTTTTTT. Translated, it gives CSGVSRRGSATGELFF.